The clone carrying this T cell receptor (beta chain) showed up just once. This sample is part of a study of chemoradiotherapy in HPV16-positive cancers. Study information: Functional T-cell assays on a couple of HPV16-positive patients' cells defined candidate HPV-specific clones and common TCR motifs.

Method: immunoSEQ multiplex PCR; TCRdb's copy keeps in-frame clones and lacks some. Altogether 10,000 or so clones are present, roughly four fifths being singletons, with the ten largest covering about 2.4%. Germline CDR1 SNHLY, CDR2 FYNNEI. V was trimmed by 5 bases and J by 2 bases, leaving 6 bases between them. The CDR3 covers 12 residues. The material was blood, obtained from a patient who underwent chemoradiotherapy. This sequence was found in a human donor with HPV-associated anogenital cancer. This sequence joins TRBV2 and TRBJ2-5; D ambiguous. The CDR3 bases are TGTGCCAGCAGTTGGGGTCAAGAGACCCAGTACTTC. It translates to CASSWGQETQYF.